The rows below give T cell receptor beta chains drawn from one sample of a study of cytomegalovirus exposure and HLA in healthy donors. The data were produced by immunoSEQ multiplex PCR, yet TCRdb's version contains in-frame clones alone and is incomplete. Among some 150,000 clones, about 91% were seen once, and the ten largest hold about 10%. Material for sequencing was PBMCs. All receptors derive from a woman aged 18-29 years in good health and CMV-seropositive. The CDR3 runs from the conserved cysteine through the conserved F or W. D genes are given only for firm matches. Clone size appears in some rows only: once, few, many, or a class for an expanded clone.

>TRBV5-4|once|TRBJ2-1|TRBD2
CASSLETSGGNEQFF
TGTGCCAGCAGCTTGGAGACTAGCGGGGGAAATGAGCAGTTCTTC
>TRBV18|-|TRBJ2-3|-
CASSLSVRSGTDTQYF
TGTGCCAGCTCACTATCCGTACGGTCGGGCACAGATACGCAGTATTTT
>TRBV5-1|once|TRBJ1-1|-
CASSLAGTTEAFF
TGCGCCAGCAGCTTGGCCGGGACAACAGAAGCTTTCTTT
>TRBV28|-|TRBJ1-2|TRBD1
CASSPPGDRAYYGYTF
TGTGCCAGCAGTCCCCCCGGGGACAGGGCTTACTATGGCTACACCTTC
>TRBV12-5|few|TRBJ1-2|TRBD1
CASGLRQGSGYTF
TGTGCTAGTGGTCTCAGACAGGGAAGTGGCTACACCTTC
>TRBV27|-|TRBJ1-1|TRBD1
CASSRTGGNTEAFF
TGTGCCAGCAGTAGGACAGGAGGGAACACTGAAGCTTTCTTT
>TRBV7-2|-|TRBJ2-3|-
CASSFIRTDTQYF
TGTGCCAGCAGCTTTATTAGAACAGATACGCAGTATTTT
>TRBV18|-|TRBJ2-5|TRBD2
CASSPLPLSEVAGVKTQYF
TGTGCCAGCTCACCCTTGCCTCTTAGCGAGGTAGCGGGGGTGAAGACCCAGTACTTC
>TRBV7-6|once|TRBJ2-7|TRBD1
CASSAQGARYEQYF
TGTGCCAGCAGCGCCCAGGGGGCGCGGTACGAGCAGTACTTC
>TRBV7-6|-|TRBJ2-5|-
CASSLEEGQRLQETQYF
TGTGCCAGCAGCTTAGAGGAGGGACAGCGACTTCAAGAGACCCAGTACTTC
>TRBV19|once|TRBJ2-5|TRBD1
CASSIRGTGLIQETQYF
TGTGCCAGTAGTATCCGAGGGACAGGGCTTATCCAAGAGACCCAGTACTTC
>TRBV10-2|-|TRBJ2-2|TRBD1
CASSLRQGVGELFF
TGCGCCAGCAGTCTGCGACAGGGGGTCGGGGAGCTGTTTTTT
>TRBV4-1|-|TRBJ2-3|-
CASRQIRGSTDTQYF
TGCGCCAGCAGGCAAATTAGGGGTAGCACAGATACGCAGTATTTT
>TRBV6-5|-|TRBJ2-7|TRBD2
CASSAGGSTEQYF
TGTGCCAGCTCGGCGGGGGGGAGTACGGAGCAGTACTTC
>TRBV7-3|-|TRBJ1-1|TRBD1
CASSLQGSTEAFF
TGTGCCAGCAGCCTACAGGGGTCCACTGAAGCTTTCTTT
>TRBV11-2|-|TRBJ2-3|TRBD2
CASSLGTSGTDTQYF
TGTGCCAGCAGCTTAGGGACTAGCGGCACAGATACGCAGTATTTT
>TRBV5-4|-|TRBJ1-2|-
CASSPEGIADYGYTF
TGTGCCAGCAGCCCAGAGGGTATAGCAGACTATGGCTACACCTTC
>TRBV19|once|TRBJ2-2|-
CASTPKGMPPTGELFF
TGTGCCAGTACCCCGAAGGGGATGCCCCCCACCGGGGAGCTGTTTTTT
>TRBV18|-|TRBJ1-4|-
CASSSVGTGANEKLFF
TGTGCCAGCTCCTCGGTGGGGACGGGAGCTAATGAAAAACTGTTTTTT
>TRBV19|once|TRBJ1-2|TRBD1
CASSTPGQGLSGYTF
TGTGCCAGTAGTACTCCGGGACAGGGTCTCTCTGGCTACACCTTC
>TRBV7-2|-|TRBJ1-1|-
CASSPGVANTEAFF
TGTGCCAGCAGCCCGGGAGTTGCGAACACTGAAGCTTTCTTT
>TRBV4-1|-|TRBJ1-2|TRBD1
CASSHTSGTGGYGYTF
TGCGCCAGCAGCCACACTTCCGGGACAGGGGGCTATGGCTACACCTTC
>TRBV9|-|TRBJ2-5|-
CASSAGVQETQYF
TGTGCCAGCAGCGCCGGGGTCCAAGAGACCCAGTACTTC
>TRBV29-1|-|TRBJ1-2|TRBD1
CSVEDFDRGVGGYTF
TGCAGCGTTGAAGATTTCGACAGGGGAGTTGGAGGCTACACCTTC
>TRBV5-6|-|TRBJ2-5|-
CASSEIRDLEETQYF
TGTGCCAGCAGCGAAATCAGGGACTTGGAAGAGACCCAGTACTTC
>TRBV30|-|TRBJ1-3|-
CAWRRDSGNTIYF
TGTGCCTGGAGGCGGGACTCTGGAAACACCATATATTTT
>TRBV6-1|once|TRBJ1-4|-
CASHSGGVNEKLFF
TGTGCCAGCCATTCGGGGGGCGTTAATGAAAAACTGTTTTTT
>TRBV19|once|TRBJ1-5|TRBD1
CASVLGQGANQPQHF
TGTGCCAGTGTCCTGGGACAGGGGGCGAACCAGCCCCAGCATTTT
>TRBV28|-|TRBJ1-2|-
CASSKTSVYGYTF
TGTGCCAGCAGTAAGACATCGGTCTATGGCTACACCTTC
>TRBV4-2|-|TRBJ2-1|-
CASTLGGGANNEQFF
TGTGCCAGCACCCTAGGAGGGGGCGCGAACAATGAGCAGTTCTTC
>TRBV18|-|TRBJ1-1|-
CASSPNRVPSTEAFF
TGTGCCAGCTCCCCGAACAGGGTGCCGAGCACTGAAGCTTTCTTT
>TRBV5-4|-|TRBJ1-3|TRBD1
CASSLSGTGGGNTIYF
TGTGCCAGCAGCTTGTCCGGGACAGGGGGAGGAAACACCATATATTTT
>TRBV7-2|-|TRBJ2-5|TRBD2
CASSLGLGTSPFSEETQYF
TGTGCCAGCAGCTTAGGTCTTGGGACTAGCCCCTTTTCGGAGGAGACCCAGTACTTC
>TRBV27|-|TRBJ1-6|-
CASSLFGLLSSYNSPLHF
TGTGCCAGCAGTTTATTCGGACTTTTGAGCTCCTATAATTCACCCCTCCACTTT
>TRBV29-1|-|TRBJ2-7|-
CSVGGGSSYEQYF
TGCAGCGTTGGTGGGGGGAGCTCCTACGAGCAGTACTTC
>TRBV11-2|-|TRBJ1-1|TRBD1
CASSYRTGVEAFF
TGTGCCAGCAGCTACCGGACAGGGGTTGAAGCTTTCTTT
>TRBV10-2|-|TRBJ2-3|TRBD2
CASSESGGGGADTQYF
TGCGCCAGCAGTGAGTCGGGCGGGGGGGGCGCAGATACGCAGTATTTT
>TRBV10-3|-|TRBJ2-7|-
CAIGAGQLYEQYF
TGTGCCATCGGTGCGGGACAACTTTACGAGCAGTACTTC
>TRBV2|-|TRBJ2-7|TRBD2
CASSVTSGDYEQYF
TGTGCCAGCAGTGTAACTAGCGGGGACTACGAGCAGTACTTC
>TRBV6-1|-|TRBJ1-2|TRBD1
CASSTRDRGSYGYTF
TGTGCCAGCAGTACACGCGACAGGGGATCCTATGGCTACACCTTC
>TRBV7-9|-|TRBJ2-2|-
CASSFRGNTGELFF
TGTGCCAGCAGCTTCCGGGGGAACACCGGGGAGCTGTTTTTT
>TRBV1|-|TRBJ2-3|-
CTSSQEARQGAITPQYF
TGCACCAGCAGCCAAGAAGCCCGCCAGGGGGCCATCACTCCGCAGTATTTT
>TRBV5-1|-|TRBJ1-4|-
CASSWTATNEKLFF
TGCGCCAGCAGTTGGACAGCAACTAATGAAAAACTGTTTTTT
>TRBV7-2|-|TRBJ2-5|-
CASSGYQETQYF
TGTGCCAGCAGCGGCTACCAAGAGACCCAGTACTTC
>TRBV7-9|-|TRBJ2-2|TRBD1
CASSGLLGGYGELFF
TGTGCCAGCAGCGGCCTGCTAGGGGGCTACGGGGAGCTGTTTTTT
>TRBV6-5|-|TRBJ1-2|-
CASSPFPGNGYTF
TGTGCCAGCAGTCCCTTCCCAGGGAATGGCTACACCTTC
>TRBV27|-|TRBJ2-7|TRBD1
CASSLSGQGRIHEQYF
TGTGCCAGCAGTTTATCTGGACAGGGAAGAATCCACGAGCAGTACTTC
>TRBV30|-|TRBJ1-1|-
CAWRSRVNTEAFF
TGTGCCTGGAGGTCCCGGGTGAACACTGAAGCTTTCTTT
>TRBV5-5|-|TRBJ2-3|TRBD2
CASSLSGLATDTQYF
TGTGCCAGCAGCTTGTCGGGACTAGCCACAGATACGCAGTATTTT
>TRBV6-5|-|TRBJ2-1|-
CASSSRVEQFF
TGTGCCAGCAGTTCCAGGGTCGAGCAGTTCTTC
>TRBV9|-|TRBJ1-2|TRBD1
CASSVWTGGSYGYTF
TGTGCCAGCAGCGTATGGACAGGGGGTAGCTATGGCTACACCTTC
>TRBV5-5|-|TRBJ1-2|-
CATQTGSNYGYTF
TGTGCCACCCAGACAGGTTCAAACTATGGCTACACCTTC
>TRBV4-2|-|TRBJ2-7|-
CASSQAGGTYEQYF
TGTGCCAGCAGCCAAGCCGGCGGGACGTACGAGCAGTACTTC
>TRBV19|-|TRBJ1-1|-
CASSTERGTGPTEAFF
TGTGCCAGTAGTACCGAACGTGGTACAGGCCCCACTGAAGCTTTCTTT
>TRBV9|-|TRBJ2-1|TRBD2
CASSPAGYEQFF
TGTGCCAGCAGCCCAGCGGGGTATGAGCAGTTCTTC
>TRBV7-2|-|TRBJ1-2|-
CASSFGTPLKGYTF
TGTGCCAGCAGCTTTGGGACACCCCTTAAGGGCTACACCTTC
>TRBV29-1|-|TRBJ2-2|-
CSVAKGTNTGELFF
TGCAGCGTTGCCAAGGGGACGAACACCGGGGAGCTGTTTTTT
>TRBV19|-|TRBJ1-1|-
CASSMSRGEVNTEAFF
TGTGCCAGTAGTATGTCCAGGGGAGAGGTCAACACTGAAGCTTTCTTT
>TRBV5-1|-|TRBJ1-3|-
CASSVGQPLFSGNTIYF
TGCGCCAGCAGCGTCGGACAGCCGCTTTTCTCTGGAAACACCATATATTTT
>TRBV9|-|TRBJ1-4|-
CASSLIQGSELFF
TGTGCCAGCAGCTTAATACAGGGTAGTGAACTGTTTTTT